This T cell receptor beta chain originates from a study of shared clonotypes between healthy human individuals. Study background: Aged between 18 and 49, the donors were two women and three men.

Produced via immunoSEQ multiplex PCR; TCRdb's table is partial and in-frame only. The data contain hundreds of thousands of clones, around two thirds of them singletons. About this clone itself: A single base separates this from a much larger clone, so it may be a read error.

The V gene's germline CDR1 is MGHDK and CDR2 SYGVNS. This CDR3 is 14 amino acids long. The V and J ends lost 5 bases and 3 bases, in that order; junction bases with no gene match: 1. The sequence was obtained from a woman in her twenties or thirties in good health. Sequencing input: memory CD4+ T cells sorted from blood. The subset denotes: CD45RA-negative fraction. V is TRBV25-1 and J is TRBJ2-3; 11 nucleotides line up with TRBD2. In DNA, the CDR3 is TGTGCCAGCAGTCCTAGCGGGAGGACAGATACGCAGTATTTT. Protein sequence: CASSPSGRTDTQYF.